The clone carrying this TCR beta chain occurred many times. The antigen is not known. Every patient had bone marrow sampled while the disease was active. The library was built from roughly 400 ng RNA with molecular barcoded adaptors for alpha/delta and beta/gamma chains. TCRdb fed the reads into MiXCR, producing one record per CDR3 protein. Of 40,000 to 55,000 distinct CDR3 sequences in the sample, roughly 20% are singletons; the top ten hold 15%. The source of the sample is a study of read filtering for tumor transcriptome and immune sequencing. Across the whole study: DNase treatment preceded whole-transcriptome library preparation.

V lost 1 base, J lost 7 bases, and 7 bases lay in between. The CDR3 runs to 13 residues. Per the germline V gene, CDR1 is LNHDA and CDR2 is SQIVND (reference sequence). Study findings and constraints: Without single-read clonotypes, shared clonotype proportions correlated more between IR-seq and RNA-seq.

The TCR sequence derives from a donor over 35 with multiple myeloma. The J gene is TRBJ1-4, the V gene TRBV19, with D hard to call. The sample taken for sequencing was a population of CD138-negative cells sorted from bone marrow. DNA of the CDR3: TGTGCCAGTAGTATAGCGGCGGGTGAAAAACTGTTTTTT. This translates into CASSIAAGEKLFF.